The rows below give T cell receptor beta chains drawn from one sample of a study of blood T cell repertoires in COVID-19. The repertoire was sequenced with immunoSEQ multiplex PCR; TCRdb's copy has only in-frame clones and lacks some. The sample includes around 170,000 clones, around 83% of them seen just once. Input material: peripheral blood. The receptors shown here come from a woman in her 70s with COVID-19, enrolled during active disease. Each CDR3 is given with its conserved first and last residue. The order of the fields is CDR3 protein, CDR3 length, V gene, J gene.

CDR3aa: CASSSPIAGNTIYF
len: 14
v_gene: TRBV28
j_gene: TRBJ1-3

CDR3aa: CASRPSGRANTGELFF
len: 16
v_gene: TRBV6-2/TRBV6-3
j_gene: TRBJ2-2

CDR3aa: CASSQQGAVSNEQFF
len: 15
v_gene: TRBV3-1/TRBV3-2
j_gene: TRBJ2-1

CDR3aa: CASSALTGSGANVLTF
len: 16
v_gene: TRBV9
j_gene: TRBJ2-6

CDR3aa: CASSVLGQGGKFF
len: 13
v_gene: TRBV19
j_gene: TRBJ1-2

CDR3aa: CASSQGWQGVGEQYF
len: 15
v_gene: TRBV3-1/TRBV3-2
j_gene: TRBJ2-7

CDR3aa: CASSQTRDRGSPLHF
len: 15
v_gene: TRBV7-3
j_gene: TRBJ1-6

CDR3aa: CASSSTLASIETQYF
len: 15
v_gene: TRBV28
j_gene: TRBJ2-5

CDR3aa: CASRRRLAGVYEQYF
len: 15
v_gene: TRBV2
j_gene: TRBJ2-7

CDR3aa: CAISDEGGTDTQYF
len: 14
v_gene: TRBV10-3
j_gene: TRBJ2-3

CDR3aa: CASSLQAGSYNEQFF
len: 15
v_gene: TRBV27
j_gene: TRBJ2-1

CDR3aa: CASSLGSLAGSYNEQFF
len: 17
v_gene: TRBV7-9
j_gene: TRBJ2-1

CDR3aa: CASNSGGNGELFF
len: 13
v_gene: TRBV7-8
j_gene: TRBJ2-2

CDR3aa: CASGLVQAGFHETQYF
len: 16
v_gene: TRBV12-5
j_gene: TRBJ2-5

CDR3aa: CASSPTGLADKGEQYF
len: 16
v_gene: TRBV11-3
j_gene: TRBJ2-7

CDR3aa: CASMGGAEGYGYTF
len: 14
v_gene: TRBV6-6
j_gene: TRBJ1-2

CDR3aa: CASSRTDMNTEAFF
len: 14
v_gene: TRBV3-1/TRBV3-2
j_gene: TRBJ1-1

CDR3aa: CASSEASGVSYNEQFF
len: 16
v_gene: TRBV6-1
j_gene: TRBJ2-1

CDR3aa: CASSPRAGTDTQYF
len: 14
v_gene: TRBV3-1/TRBV3-2
j_gene: TRBJ2-3

CDR3aa: CAPRTHPYGSPLHF
len: 14
v_gene: TRBV24-1
j_gene: TRBJ1-6

CDR3aa: CASSTGGLSEKLFF
len: 14
v_gene: TRBV6-2/TRBV6-3
j_gene: TRBJ1-4

CDR3aa: CASSQVGTGGYEQYF
len: 15
v_gene: TRBV4-3
j_gene: TRBJ2-7

CDR3aa: CASSPDRNTGELFF
len: 14
v_gene: TRBV18
j_gene: TRBJ2-2